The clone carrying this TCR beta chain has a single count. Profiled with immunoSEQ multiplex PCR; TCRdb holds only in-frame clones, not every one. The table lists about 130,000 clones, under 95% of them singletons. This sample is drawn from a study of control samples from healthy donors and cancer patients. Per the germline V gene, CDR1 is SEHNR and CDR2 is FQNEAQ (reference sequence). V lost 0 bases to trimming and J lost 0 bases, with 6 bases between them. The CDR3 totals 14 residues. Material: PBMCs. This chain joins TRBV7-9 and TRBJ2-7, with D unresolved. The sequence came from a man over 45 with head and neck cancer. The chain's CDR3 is CASSLAAGSYEQYF. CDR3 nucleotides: TGTGCCAGCAGCTTAGCGGCAGGCTCCTACGAGCAGTACTTC.